The 9 T cell receptor beta chains given below trace back to one sample, sequenced in a study of neoadjuvant anti-PD-1 for oral cavity cancer. Clones were sequenced by immunoSEQ multiplex PCR, and TCRdb holds only the in-frame ones, with some missing. The data show about 72,000 clones, about four fifths seen once. The sequenced sample was PBMCs, obtained before nivolumab (anti-PD-1) treatment. The receptors were sampled from a person aged 35 to 85 with oral cavity squamous cell carcinoma.

V and J are TRBV6-5 and TRBJ1-1; no firm D call. The CDR3 sequence is 13 residues long. The ends were cut back, 6 bases at V and 0 bases at J, with 8 bases in the middle. Germline loops: CDR1 MNHEY, CDR2 SVGAGI. DNA for the CDR3: TGTGCCAGCAGCTCCCGCCTGAACACTGAAGCTTTCTTT. This codes for CASSSRLNTEAFF.

The chain recombines TRBV7-6 with TRBJ2-7; 7 bases line up with TRBD1. The CDR3 extends over 13 amino acids. Germline values: CDR1 SGHVS, CDR2 FNYEAQ. V lost 3 bases, J lost 5 bases, and 4 bases stayed unmatched. CDR3 protein: CASSFGQGDEQYF. In DNA form, the CDR3 reads TGTGCCAGCAGCTTCGGCCAGGGGGACGAGCAGTACTTC.

The genes are TRBV4-1 and TRBJ2-1, with 9 bases matching TRBD2. The CDR3 has 16 residues. Per the germline V gene, CDR1 is MGHRA and CDR2 is YSYEKL. V trimming: 3 bases; J trimming: 7 bases; junction bases outside the gene matches: 10. Here the CDR3 DNA reads TGCGCCAGCAGCCAGACCTTAGCGGGAGCTCGAAATGAGCAGTTCTTC. Protein product: CASSQTLAGARNEQFF.

This chain joins TRBV6-6 and TRBJ2-1, with D hard to call. V lost 0 bases, J lost 5 bases, and 11 bases lay in between. CDR3 length equals 15 residues. CDR1 is MNHNY and CDR2 is SVGAGI in the germline V gene (reference sequence). The DNA of the CDR3 is TGTGCCAGCAGTTACTCGACGGCGCTCCACAATGAGCAGTTCTTC. Its translation is CASSYSTALHNEQFF.

The V gene is TRBV7-9, the J gene TRBJ2-1; tentatively, D is TRBD2 (5 bases). The V gene's germline CDR1 is SEHNR and CDR2 FQNEAQ (reference sequence). The CDR3 loop spans 18 amino acids. V was cut by 5 bases and J by 6 bases, with 26 bases left in between. The CDR3 sequence is CASSTTGGRLAYSNEQFF. CDR3 sequence (DNA): TGTGCCAGCAGCACCACGGGTGGTAGGCTAGCCTACTCCAATGAGCAGTTCTTC. The full variable domain, completed using reference TRBV7-9 and TRBJ2-1, is DTGVSQNPRHKITKRGQNVTFRCDPISEHNRLYWYRQTLGQGPEFLTYFQNEAQLEKSRLLSDRFSAERPKGSFSTLEIQRTEQGDSAMYLCASSTTGGRLAYSNEQFFGPGTRLTVL.

The chain joins TRBV5-5 to TRBJ1-5; perhaps TRBD1 as D (6 bases). The germline V gene has CDR1 SGHKS and CDR2 YYEKEE (reference sequence). The CDR3 sequence is 12 residues long. V lost 2 bases, J lost 7 bases, and 7 bases lay in between. The DNA of the CDR3 is TGTGCCAGCAGCTTTCAGGGGCAGCCCCAGCATTTT. Amino acid sequence: CASSFQGQPQHF.

This chain uses TRBV19 with TRBJ1-3; possible D gene TRBD1, 5 bases. The CDR3 contains 13 residues. Germline V CDR1 and CDR2: LNHDA, SQIVND (reference sequence). Deletions cut 4 bases from V and 5 bases from J, with 9 bases between. The chain's CDR3 is CASSSQGRNTIYF. CDR3 DNA sequence: TGTGCCAGTAGTAGCCAGGGAAGAAACACCATATATTTT. The full variable domain, completed using reference TRBV19 and TRBJ1-3, is DGGITQSPKYLFRKEGQNVTLSCEQNLNHDAMYWYRQDPGQGLRLIYYSQIVNDFQKGDIAEGYSVSREKKESFPLTVTSAQKNPTAFYLCASSSQGRNTIYFGEGSWLTVV.

The chain uses TRBV12-5 and TRBJ2-7; 7 bases map to TRBD2. Germline CDR1 and CDR2: LGHNT and FRNRAP. The CDR3 covers 17 residues. The V segment lost 7 bases and the J segment 0 bases; nucleotides outside the gene matches: 15. CDR3 loop: CASDLTTIGTTSYEQYF. CDR3 DNA sequence: TGTGCTAGTGACCTCACGACTATCGGGACTACCTCCTACGAGCAGTACTTC.

The gene calls are TRBV19 and TRBJ2-2, with 7 bases that match TRBD1. The ends lost 3 bases at V and 1 base at J; junction bases unmatched: 5. The CDR3 is 16 residues long. In germline, CDR1 is LNHDA, CDR2 SQIVND (reference sequence). CDR3 nucleotides: TGTGCCAGTAGTATTGGCGGACAGGTGAACACCGGGGAGCTGTTTTTT. Translation gives CASSIGGQVNTGELFF.